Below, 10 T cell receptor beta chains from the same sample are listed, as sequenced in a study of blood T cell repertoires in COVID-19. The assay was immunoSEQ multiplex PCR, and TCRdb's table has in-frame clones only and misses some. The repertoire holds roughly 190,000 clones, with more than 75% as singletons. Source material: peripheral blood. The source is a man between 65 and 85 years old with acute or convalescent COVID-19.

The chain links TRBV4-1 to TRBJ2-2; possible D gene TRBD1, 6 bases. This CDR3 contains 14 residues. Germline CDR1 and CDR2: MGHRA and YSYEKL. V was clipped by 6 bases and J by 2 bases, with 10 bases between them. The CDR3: CASRWGLNTGELFF. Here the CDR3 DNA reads TGCGCCAGCAGATGGGGGCTAAACACCGGGGAGCTGTTTTTT.

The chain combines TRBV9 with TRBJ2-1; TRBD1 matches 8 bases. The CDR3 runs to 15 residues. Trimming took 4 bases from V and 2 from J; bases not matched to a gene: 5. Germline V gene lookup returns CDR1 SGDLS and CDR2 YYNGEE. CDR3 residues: CASSIETGAYNEQFF. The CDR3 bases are TGTGCCAGCAGCATAGAGACAGGGGCCTACAATGAGCAGTTCTTC.

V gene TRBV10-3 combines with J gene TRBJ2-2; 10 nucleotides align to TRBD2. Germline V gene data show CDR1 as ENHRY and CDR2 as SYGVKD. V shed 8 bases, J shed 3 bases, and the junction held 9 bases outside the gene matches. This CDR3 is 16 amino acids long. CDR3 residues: CAIGGLAGVDTGELFF. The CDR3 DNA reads TGTGCCATCGGGGGGCTAGCGGGAGTAGACACCGGGGAGCTGTTTTTT.

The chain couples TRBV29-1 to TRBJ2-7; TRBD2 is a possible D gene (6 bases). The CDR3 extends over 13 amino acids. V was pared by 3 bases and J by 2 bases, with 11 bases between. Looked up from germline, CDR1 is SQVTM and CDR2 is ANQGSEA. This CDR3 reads CSVEAAGTYEQYF. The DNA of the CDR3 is TGCAGCGTTGAGGCGGCGGGAACCTACGAGCAGTACTTC.

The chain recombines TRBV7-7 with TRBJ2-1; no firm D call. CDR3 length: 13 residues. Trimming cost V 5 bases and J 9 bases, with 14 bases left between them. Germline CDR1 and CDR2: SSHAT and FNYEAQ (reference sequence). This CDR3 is CASSRDSGGEQFF. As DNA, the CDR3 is TGTGCCAGCAGCCGCGACTCCGGCGGTGAGCAGTTCTTC.

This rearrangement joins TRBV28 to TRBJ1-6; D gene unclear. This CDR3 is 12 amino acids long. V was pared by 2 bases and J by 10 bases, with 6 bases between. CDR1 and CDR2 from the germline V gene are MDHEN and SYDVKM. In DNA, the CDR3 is TGTGCCAGCAGTTTAACGAGATCACCCCTCCACTTT. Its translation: CASSLTRSPLHF.

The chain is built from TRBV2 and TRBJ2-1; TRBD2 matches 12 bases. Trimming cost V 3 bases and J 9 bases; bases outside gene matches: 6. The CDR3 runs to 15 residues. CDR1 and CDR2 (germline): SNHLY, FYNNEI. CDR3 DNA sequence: TGTGCCAGCAGTGAGCTAGCGGGGGGGCCCGGTGAGCAGTTCTTC. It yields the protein CASSELAGGPGEQFF.

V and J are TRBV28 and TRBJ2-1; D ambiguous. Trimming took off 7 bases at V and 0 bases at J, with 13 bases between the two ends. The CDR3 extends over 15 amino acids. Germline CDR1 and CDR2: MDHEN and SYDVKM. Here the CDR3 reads CASISSVSSYNEQFF. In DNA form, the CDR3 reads TGTGCCAGCATCTCATCAGTATCCTCCTACAATGAGCAGTTCTTC. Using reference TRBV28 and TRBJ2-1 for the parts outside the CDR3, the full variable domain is DVKVTQSSRYLVKRTGEKVFLECVQDMDHENMFWYRQDPGLGLRLIYFSYDVKMKEKGDIPEGYSVSREKKERFSLILESASTNQTSMYLCASISSVSSYNEQFFGPGTRLTVL.

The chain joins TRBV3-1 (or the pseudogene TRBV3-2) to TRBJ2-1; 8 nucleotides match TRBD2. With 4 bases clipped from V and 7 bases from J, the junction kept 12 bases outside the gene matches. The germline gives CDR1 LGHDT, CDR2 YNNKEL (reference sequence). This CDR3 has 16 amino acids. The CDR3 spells CASSPSGRLAWNEQFF. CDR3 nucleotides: TGTGCCAGCAGCCCCTCAGGTAGACTAGCGTGGAATGAGCAGTTCTTC.

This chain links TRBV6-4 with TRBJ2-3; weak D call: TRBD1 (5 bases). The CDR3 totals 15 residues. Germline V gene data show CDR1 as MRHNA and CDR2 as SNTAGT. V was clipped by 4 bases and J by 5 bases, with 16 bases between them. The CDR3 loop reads CASSAKGKRGDTQYF. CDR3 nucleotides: TGTGCCAGCAGTGCTAAGGGGAAAAGAGGAGATACGCAGTATTTT.